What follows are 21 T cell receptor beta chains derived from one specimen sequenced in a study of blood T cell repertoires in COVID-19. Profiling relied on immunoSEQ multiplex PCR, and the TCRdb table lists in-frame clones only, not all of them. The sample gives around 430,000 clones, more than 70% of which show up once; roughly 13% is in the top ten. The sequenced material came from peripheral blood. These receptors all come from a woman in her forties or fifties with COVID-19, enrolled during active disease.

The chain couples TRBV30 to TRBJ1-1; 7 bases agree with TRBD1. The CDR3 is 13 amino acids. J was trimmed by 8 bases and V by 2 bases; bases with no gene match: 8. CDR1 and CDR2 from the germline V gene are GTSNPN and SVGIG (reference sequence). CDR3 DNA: TGTGCCTGGAGTAAGTCCAGGGGGTTGGAAGCTTTCTTT. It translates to CAWSKSRGLEAFF.

The CDR3 region is CASSLDRGLDRNEQFF. The CDR3, as DNA: TGTGCCAGCAGCTTAGATCGCGGGCTAGATCGCAATGAGCAGTTCTTC. V usage is TRBV11-3 and J usage is TRBJ2-1; possibly TRBD2 for D (5 bases). V shed 0 bases and J shed 6 bases, with 15 bases lying between them. The CDR3 is 16 amino acids. The germline CDR1 and CDR2 sequences are SGHNT and YENEEA.

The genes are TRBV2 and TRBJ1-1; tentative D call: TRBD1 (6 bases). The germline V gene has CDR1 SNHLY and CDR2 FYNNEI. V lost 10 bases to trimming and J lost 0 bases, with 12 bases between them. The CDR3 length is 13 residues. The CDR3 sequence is CATEDRLNTEAFF. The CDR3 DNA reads TGTGCCACGGAAGACAGGTTGAACACTGAAGCTTTCTTT. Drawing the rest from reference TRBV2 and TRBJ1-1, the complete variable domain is EPEVTQTPSHQVTQMGQEVILRCVPISNHLYFYWYRQILGQKVEFLVSFYNNEISEKSEIFDDQFSVERPDGSNFTLKIRSTKLEDSAMYFCATEDRLNTEAFFGQGTRLTVV.

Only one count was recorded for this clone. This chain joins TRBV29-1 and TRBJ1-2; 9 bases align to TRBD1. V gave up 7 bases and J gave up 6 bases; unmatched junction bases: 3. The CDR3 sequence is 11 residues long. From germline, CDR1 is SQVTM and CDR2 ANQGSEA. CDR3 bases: TGCAGCGACGGGACAGGGAATGGCTACACCTTC. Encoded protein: CSDGTGNGYTF.

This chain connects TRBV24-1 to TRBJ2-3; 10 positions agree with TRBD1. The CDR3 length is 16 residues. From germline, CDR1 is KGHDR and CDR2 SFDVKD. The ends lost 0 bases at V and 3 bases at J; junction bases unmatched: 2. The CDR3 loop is CATSDLGTGATDTQYF. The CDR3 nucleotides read TGTGCCACCAGTGATTTGGGGACAGGGGCTACAGATACGCAGTATTTT.

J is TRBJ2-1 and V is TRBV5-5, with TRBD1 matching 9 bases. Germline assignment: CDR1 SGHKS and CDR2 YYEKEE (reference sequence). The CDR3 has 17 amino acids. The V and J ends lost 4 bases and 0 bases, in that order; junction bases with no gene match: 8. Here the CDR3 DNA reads TGTGCCAGCAGCCTGATGGGACAGGGTCACTCCTACAATGAGCAGTTCTTC. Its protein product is CASSLMGQGHSYNEQFF. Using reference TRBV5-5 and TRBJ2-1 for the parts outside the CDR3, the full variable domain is DAGVTQSPTHLIKTRGQQVTLRCSPISGHKSVSWYQQVLGQGPQFIFQYYEKEERGRGNFPDRFSARQFPNYSSELNVNALLLGDSALYLCASSLMGQGHSYNEQFFGPGTRLTVL.

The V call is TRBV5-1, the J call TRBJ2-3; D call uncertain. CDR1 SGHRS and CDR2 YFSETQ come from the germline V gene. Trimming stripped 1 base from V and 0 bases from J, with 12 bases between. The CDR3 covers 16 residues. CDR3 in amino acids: CASSLSPSTSTDTQYF. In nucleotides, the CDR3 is TGCGCCAGCAGCTTGAGTCCCTCAACTAGCACAGATACGCAGTATTTT.

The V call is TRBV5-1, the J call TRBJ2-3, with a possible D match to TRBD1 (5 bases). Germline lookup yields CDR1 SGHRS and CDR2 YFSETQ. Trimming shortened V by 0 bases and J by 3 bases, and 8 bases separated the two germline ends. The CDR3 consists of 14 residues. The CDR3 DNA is TGCGCCAGCAGCTTGGCCAGGGTTACAGATACGCAGTATTTT. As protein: CASSLARVTDTQYF.

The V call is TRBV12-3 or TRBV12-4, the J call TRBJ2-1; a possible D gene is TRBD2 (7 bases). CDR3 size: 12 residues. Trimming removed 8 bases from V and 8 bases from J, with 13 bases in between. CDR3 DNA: TGTGCCAGCGGGGGGGCTAGTGATGAGCAGTTCTTC. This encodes CASGGASDEQFF.

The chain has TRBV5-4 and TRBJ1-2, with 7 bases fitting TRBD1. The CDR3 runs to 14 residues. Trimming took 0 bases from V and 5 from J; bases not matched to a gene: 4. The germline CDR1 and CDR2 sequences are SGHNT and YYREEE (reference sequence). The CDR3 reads CASSLGQGLYGYTF. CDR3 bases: TGTGCCAGCAGCTTGGGACAGGGCTTATATGGCTACACCTTC.

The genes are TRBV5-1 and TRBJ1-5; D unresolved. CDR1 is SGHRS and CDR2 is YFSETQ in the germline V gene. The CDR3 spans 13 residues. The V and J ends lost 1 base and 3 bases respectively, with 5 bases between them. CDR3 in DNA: TGCGCCAGCAGCTTGCAGGCCAATCAGCCCCAGCATTTT. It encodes CASSLQANQPQHF.

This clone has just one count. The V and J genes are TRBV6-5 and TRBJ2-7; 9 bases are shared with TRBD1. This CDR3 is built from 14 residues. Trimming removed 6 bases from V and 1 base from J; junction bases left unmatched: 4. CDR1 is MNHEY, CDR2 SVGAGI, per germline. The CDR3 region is CASRATGGSYEQYF. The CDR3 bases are TGTGCCAGCAGGGCGACAGGGGGATCCTACGAGCAGTACTTC.

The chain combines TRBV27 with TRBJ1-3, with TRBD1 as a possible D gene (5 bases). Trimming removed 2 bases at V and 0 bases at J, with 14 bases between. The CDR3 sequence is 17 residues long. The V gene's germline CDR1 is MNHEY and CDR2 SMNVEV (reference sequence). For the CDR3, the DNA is TGTGCCAGCAGTTTAAATCGGGCAGGGCCCTCTGGAAACACCATATATTTT. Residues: CASSLNRAGPSGNTIYF.

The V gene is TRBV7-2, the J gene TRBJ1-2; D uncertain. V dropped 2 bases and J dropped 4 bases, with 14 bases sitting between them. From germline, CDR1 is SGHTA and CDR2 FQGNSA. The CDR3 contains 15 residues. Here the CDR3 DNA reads TGTGCCAGCAGCTTAAACTCGGCGCCAGGCTATGGCTACACCTTC. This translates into CASSLNSAPGYGYTF.

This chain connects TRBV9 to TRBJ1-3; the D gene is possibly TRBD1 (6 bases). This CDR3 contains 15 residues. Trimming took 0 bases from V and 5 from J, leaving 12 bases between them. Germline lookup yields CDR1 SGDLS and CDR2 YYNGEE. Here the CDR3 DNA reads TGTGCCAGCAGCGTAGCCCCCGGACAGCGAAACACCATATATTTT. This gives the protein CASSVAPGQRNTIYF. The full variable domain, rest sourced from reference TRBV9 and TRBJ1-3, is DSGVTQTPKHLITATGQRVTLRCSPRSGDLSVYWYQQSLDQGLQFLIQYYNGEERAKGNILERFSAQQFPDLHSELNLSSLELGDSALYFCASSVAPGQRNTIYFGEGSWLTVV.

Written as DNA, the CDR3 is TGTGCCAGCAGTGATCTAGCGGGGGCCCTCAATGAGCAGTTCTTC. It codes for CASSDLAGALNEQFF. This chain uses TRBV6-1 with TRBJ2-1, with 10 bases aligning to TRBD2. The CDR3 is made up of 15 amino acids. The trim removed 3 bases at V and 6 bases at J, leaving 5 bases unmatched. CDR1 and CDR2 (germline): MNHNS, SASEGT.

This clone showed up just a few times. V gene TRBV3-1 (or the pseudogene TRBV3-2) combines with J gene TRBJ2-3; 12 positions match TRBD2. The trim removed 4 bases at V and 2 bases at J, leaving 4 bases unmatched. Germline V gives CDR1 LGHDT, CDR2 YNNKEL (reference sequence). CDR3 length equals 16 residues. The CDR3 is CASSRLAGGITDTQYF. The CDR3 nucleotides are TGTGCCAGCAGCCGGCTAGCGGGGGGGATCACAGATACGCAGTATTTT.

In nucleotides, the CDR3 is TGTGCCAGCAGCTACAACTCTGGCGGGGACCCCTATGGCTACACCTTC. The encoded protein is CASSYNSGGDPYGYTF. The chain employs TRBV11-2 and TRBJ1-2; maybe TRBD1 (5 bases). With 4 bases removed from V and 4 bases from J, the gap between germline ends came to 19 bases. The length of the CDR3 is 16 residues. CDR1 and CDR2 (germline): SGHAT, FQNNGV.

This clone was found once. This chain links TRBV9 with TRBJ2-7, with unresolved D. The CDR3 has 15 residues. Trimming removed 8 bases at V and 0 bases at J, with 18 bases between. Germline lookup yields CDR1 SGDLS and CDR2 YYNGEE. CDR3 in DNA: TGTGCCAGTAGCTCGGGTGCGGAGAGCTCCTACGAGCAGTACTTC. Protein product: CASSSGAESSYEQYF.

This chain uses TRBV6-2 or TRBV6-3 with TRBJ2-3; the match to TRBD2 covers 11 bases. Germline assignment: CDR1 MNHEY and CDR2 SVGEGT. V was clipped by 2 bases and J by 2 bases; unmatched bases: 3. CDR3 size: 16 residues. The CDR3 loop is CASSYASGGTTDTQYF. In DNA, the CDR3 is TGTGCCAGCAGTTACGCTAGCGGGGGGACCACAGATACGCAGTATTTT.

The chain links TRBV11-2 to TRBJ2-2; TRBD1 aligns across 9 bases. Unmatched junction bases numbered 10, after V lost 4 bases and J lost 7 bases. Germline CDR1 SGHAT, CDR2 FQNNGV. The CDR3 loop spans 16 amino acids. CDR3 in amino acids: CASSWLSQGASGELFF. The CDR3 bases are TGTGCCAGCAGCTGGCTATCACAGGGGGCCAGCGGGGAGCTGTTTTTT. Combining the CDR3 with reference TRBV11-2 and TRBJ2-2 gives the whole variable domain EAGVAQSPRYKIIEKRQSVAFWCNPISGHATLYWYQQILGQGPKLLIQFQNNGVVDDSQLPKDRFSAERLKGVDSTLKIQPAKLEDSAVYLCASSWLSQGASGELFFGEGSRLTVL.